Below are 23 T cell receptor beta chains sequenced from a single sample in a study of cytotoxic CD8 clonotypes in ibrutinib-treated CLL. The table came from immunoSEQ multiplex PCR; TCRdb's copy has only in-frame clones and leaves some out. The sample contains about 200,000 clones, approximately 75% of which appear only once. The source was PBMCs, collected after 12 months of ibrutinib treatment. The receptor set was obtained from a human donor with chronic lymphocytic leukemia.

V usage is TRBV7-8 and J usage is TRBJ2-1, with TRBD1 identical over 9 bases. Germline V CDR1 and CDR2: SGHVS, FQNEAQ. Trimming at V came to 5 bases and at J to 2 bases, leaving 7 bases not matched to a gene. The CDR3 is 16 amino acids. The CDR3 here is CASSMSGTGTYNEQFF. The DNA of the CDR3 is TGTGCCAGCAGCATGTCCGGGACAGGGACCTACAATGAGCAGTTCTTC.

This chain links TRBV6-5 with TRBJ2-1; the match to TRBD1 covers 7 bases. This CDR3 spans 13 amino acids. Germline lookup yields CDR1 MNHEY and CDR2 SVGAGI. J lost 12 bases, V lost 4 bases, and 9 bases had no gene match. The CDR3 DNA follows: TGTGCCAGCAGTTCCCAGGGGGTAGAGGCGCAGTTCTTC. Translation: CASSSQGVEAQFF.

To note about this clone: A single base separates this from a much larger clone, so it may be a read error. This chain uses TRBV11-3 with TRBJ1-1, with 8 bases matching TRBD1. Germline CDR1 is SGHNT and CDR2 is YENEEA. The CDR3 runs to 13 residues. After removal of 5 bases from V and 4 bases from J, the junction contained 3 bases not matched to a gene. DNA of the CDR3: TGTGCCAGCAGCGTAACAGGGGGCACTGAAGCTTTCTTT. Translated, it gives CASSVTGGTEAFF.

The chain is built from TRBV11-2 and TRBJ2-1; unclear D gene. Trimming took 4 bases from V and 7 from J, leaving 17 bases between them. Germline V CDR1 and CDR2: SGHAT, FQNNGV. The CDR3 sequence is 15 residues long. The CDR3 loop reads CASSSSQTPINEQFF. The CDR3 DNA sequence: TGTGCCAGCAGCTCATCCCAGACTCCAATTAATGAGCAGTTCTTC.

The chain is built from TRBV5-5 and TRBJ2-7, with 8 positions matching TRBD2. The germline CDR1 and CDR2 sequences are SGHKS and YYEKEE (reference sequence). CDR3 length equals 14 residues. V lost 4 bases, J lost 0 bases, and 3 bases stayed unmatched. In DNA form, the CDR3 reads TGTGCCAGCAGCCGGGAGGGCCCCTCCTACGAGCAGTACTTC. It translates to CASSREGPSYEQYF.

This sequence joins TRBV19 and TRBJ1-5, with D perhaps matching TRBD1 (6 bases). Germline lookup yields CDR1 LNHDA and CDR2 SQIVND (reference sequence). V dropped 1 base and J dropped 7 bases, with 17 bases sitting between them. This CDR3 comprises 16 residues. As DNA, the CDR3 is TGTGCCAGTAGTATAGGCATGCTGGGCAGGGGACAGCCCCAGCATTTT. Its protein is CASSIGMLGRGQPQHF.

This clone was seen only once. The chain uses TRBV7-9 and TRBJ2-2; TRBD2 is a possible D gene (5 bases). There are 13 residues in the CDR3. CDR1 is SEHNR, CDR2 FQNEAQ, per germline (reference sequence). V gave up 10 bases and J gave up 4 bases, with 13 bases separating them. The CDR3 sequence is CATPARGTGELFF. The CDR3, as DNA: TGTGCCACACCGGCACGGGGCACCGGGGAGCTGTTTTTT.

The chain recombines TRBV28 with TRBJ1-3; TRBD1 is a possible D gene (6 bases). The germline V and J ends were trimmed by 5 bases and 2 bases, with 10 bases remaining between them. The CDR3 loop spans 14 amino acids. Germline lookup yields CDR1 MDHEN and CDR2 SYDVKM. In nucleotides, the CDR3 is TGTGCCAGCAGTGGGGGCCAGCCTGGAAACACCATATATTTT. Protein: CASSGGQPGNTIYF. Full variable domain (outside the CDR3, taken from reference TRBV28 and TRBJ1-3): DVKVTQSSRYLVKRTGEKVFLECVQDMDHENMFWYRQDPGLGLRLIYFSYDVKMKEKGDIPEGYSVSREKKERFSLILESASTNQTSMYLCASSGGQPGNTIYFGEGSWLTVV.

The chain recombines TRBV6-4 with TRBJ2-1, with 9 bases lining up with TRBD2. With V trimmed by 2 bases and J by 8 bases, 7 bases remained unmatched. The CDR3 totals 15 residues. The germline gives CDR1 MRHNA, CDR2 SNTAGT. The CDR3 nucleotides are TGTGCCAGCAGTGACGTGGCGGGAGGGTTTGATGAGCAGTTCTTC. Translation: CASSDVAGGFDEQFF.

The V and J genes are TRBV18 and TRBJ2-7; D call uncertain. Trimming shortened V by 4 bases and J by 6 bases, and 16 bases separated the two germline ends. CDR1 is KGHSH, CDR2 LQKENI, per germline. CDR3 length equals 14 residues. CDR3: CASSRQDQFGEQYF. CDR3 bases: TGTGCCAGCTCACGCCAGGATCAGTTTGGCGAGCAGTACTTC.

V usage is TRBV6-5 and J usage is TRBJ2-1, with unresolved D. The germline V gene has CDR1 MNHEY and CDR2 SVGAGI. V lost 6 bases and J lost 5, with 11 bases in between. This CDR3 has 13 residues. DNA of the CDR3: TGTGCCAGCAGAAGGGCTTCCCACAATGAGCAGTTCTTC. Translation gives CASRRASHNEQFF.

This clone was seen more than once but under ten times. The V gene is TRBV7-2, the J gene TRBJ1-2; no reliable D call. V was clipped by 5 bases and J by 5 bases, with 9 bases between them. Germline-derived CDR1 and CDR2 are SGHTA and FQGNSA. The CDR3 contains 12 residues. CDR3 sequence reads: CASSPTEYGYTF. The CDR3 DNA reads as TGTGCCAGCAGCCCTACAGAGTATGGCTACACCTTC.

The chain's CDR3 is CASSPNLNERQFF. The CDR3 DNA is TGTGCCAGCAGTCCTAACTTAAATGAGCGGCAGTTCTTC. The gene calls are TRBV7-3 and TRBJ2-1; D unresolved. Per the germline V gene, CDR1 is SGHTA and CDR2 is FQGTGA. The CDR3 loop spans 13 amino acids. V shed 6 bases and J shed 12 bases, with 18 bases lying between them.

The gene calls are TRBV6-5 and TRBJ2-2; unclear D gene. From germline, CDR1 is MNHEY and CDR2 SVGAGI. V was shortened by 6 bases and J by 9 bases, with 14 bases between the two germline ends. The CDR3 is made up of 13 amino acids. Here the CDR3 reads CASRSTRVRELFF. CDR3 coding DNA: TGTGCCAGCAGATCCACAAGGGTCCGGGAGCTGTTTTTT.

This sequence joins TRBV2 and TRBJ2-4; D gene ambiguous. CDR1 is SNHLY, CDR2 FYNNEI, per germline. The V end lost 5 bases, the J end lost 13 bases, and 12 bases lay between the germline ends. The CDR3 loop spans 11 amino acids. The CDR3 is CASSQTGPQYF. The CDR3 coding sequence is TGTGCCAGCAGTCAAACCGGGCCCCAGTACTTC.

This clone turned up a few times. J is TRBJ1-2 and V is TRBV2, with D possibly TRBD1 on 5 matching bases. V lost 8 bases to trimming and J lost 4 bases, with 11 bases between them. CDR1 is SNHLY, CDR2 FYNNEI, per germline. The CDR3 runs 12 residues. In DNA form, the CDR3 reads TGTGCCAGCCACGACAGCTCCTATGGCTACACCTTC. This sequence encodes CASHDSSYGYTF.

This sequence joins TRBV5-1 and TRBJ2-3; D call uncertain. This CDR3 contains 12 residues. Germline V lookup: CDR1 SGHRS, CDR2 YFSETQ. V lost 4 bases and J lost 4, with 7 bases in between. CDR3 DNA sequence: TGCGCCAGCAGCCCCCCCGCAGATACGCAGTATTTT. Translation: CASSPPADTQYF.

This rearrangement joins TRBV28 to TRBJ1-2, with 7 bases matching TRBD1. Losses at the gene ends were 6 bases for V and 4 bases for J; bases not matched to a gene: 8. Germline V gene lookup returns CDR1 MDHEN and CDR2 SYDVKM. The CDR3 has 14 amino acids. CDR3 sequence (DNA): TGTGCCAGCAGGCGAGGGGGCGAGATCTATGGCTACACCTTC. This codes for CASRRGGEIYGYTF.

This clone was detected only a few times. This chain uses TRBV5-8 with TRBJ1-3, with 9 bases aligning to TRBD1. Germline CDR1 reads SGHTS; CDR2 reads YDEGEE. With V trimmed by 4 bases and J by 4 bases, 12 bases remained unmatched. The CDR3 loop spans 17 amino acids. CDR3: CASSPGTGPSSGNTIYF. DNA for the CDR3: TGTGCCAGCAGCCCCGGGACAGGGCCCAGCTCCGGAAACACCATATATTTT.

A word on this clone: The junction departs from the called germline gene at one end, perhaps through a read error. J is TRBJ1-2 and V is TRBV5-5; the D gene is possibly TRBD1 (5 bases). The germline V gene has CDR1 SGHKS and CDR2 YYEKEE (reference sequence). The CDR3 is 14 residues long. The CDR3, as DNA: TGTGCCAGCAGCCCCTCCACAGGTCGAACAGCGATCCTCTTC. Protein product: CASSPSTGRTAILF.

The chain couples TRBV6-5 to TRBJ1-5; unclear D gene. Germline CDR1 reads MNHEY; CDR2 reads SVGAGI. V lost 0 bases and J lost 9, with 12 bases in between. The length of the CDR3 is 14 residues. In nucleotides, the CDR3 is TGTGCCAGCAGTTACTCCGGGCCTGTCGGGCCCCAGCATTTT. Translated: CASSYSGPVGPQHF.

The chain recombines TRBV5-1 with TRBJ2-5; no definite D call. The ends were cut back, 3 bases at V and 4 bases at J, with 10 bases in the middle. The germline gives CDR1 SGHRS, CDR2 YFSETQ. This CDR3 is built from 13 residues. DNA for the CDR3: TGCGCCAGCAGCTGGGGTTTTGTAGAGACCCAGTACTTC. This gives the protein CASSWGFVETQYF.

V usage is TRBV4-1 and J usage is TRBJ2-7, with TRBD2 matching over 9 bases. The length of the CDR3 is 15 residues. Germline loops: CDR1 MGHRA, CDR2 YSYEKL. With 4 bases clipped from V and 7 bases from J, the junction kept 11 bases outside the gene matches. This CDR3 reads CASSLRLAGLVEQYF. CDR3 in DNA: TGCGCCAGCAGCCTCCGGCTAGCGGGACTGGTTGAGCAGTACTTC.